This record looks at one T cell receptor (beta chain) sequence and its context. What it recognizes is unknown. A read error may produce the germline difference seen at one junction end. These data belong to a study of tumor-infiltrating lymphocytes in primary liver carcinoma. Study-wide background: Tumor lesions were T1-T3 N0M0 and spanned roughly 4.2 to 11 cm.

Study observations and caveats: Blood's top-250-clone fraction was significantly lower than that of tumors (p = 0.039).

The approximately 17-34 mg bulk tissue piece was not sorted before simultaneous RNA and DNA extraction. Subjects presented with primary liver carcinoma managed by surgical resection. Those patients suffered from chronic HBV infection and were treatment-naive. The length of the CDR3 is 16 residues. CDR1 and CDR2 (germline): SGHAT, FQNNGV. cDNA specific to TCR beta was made from approximately 0.55 ug of total RNA, with a constant-region primer employed for priming. Slightly modified ARM-PCR with three nested multiplex PCR rounds yielded TCR beta libraries. Forward primers for TRBV1-TRBV30 and a C-beta reverse primer served the first two PCR rounds, at approximately 10 cycles each. Each CDR3 protein gets one entry after TCRdb re-called the multiplex PCR reads with MiXCR. The sample has about 100,000 distinct CDR3 sequences, about 70% seen once.

The chain combines TRBV11-2 with TRBJ2-5; 8 bases are a match to TRBD1. Sequences were obtained from tumor-adjacent normal liver tissue. The receptor comes from a man aged 40-49 years with primary liver carcinoma and hepatitis B virus infection. In DNA form, the CDR3 reads TGTGCCAGTAGCTTAGGCCCGACAGGGGACGGAGAGACCCAGTACTTC. Protein sequence: CASSLGPTGDGETQYF.